The source of this T cell receptor (beta chain) is a study of blood T cells in healthy people across ages (dated by TCRdb to between 2015 and 2017). Context from the whole study: In model experiments, template switching captured roughly one uniquely barcoded TCR beta cDNA molecule for every two T cells. For two donors (one aged 18 to 30 and one aged 80 or older), the study analyzed two additional independent replicas of 1 million unique cDNA reads from the same blood draw. Age-related changes in TCR beta repertoire diversity were measured in the study by deep sequencing normalized with unique cDNA molecular identifiers. Donors were grouped into four age groups: young (average about 15 years), middle-aged (39), aged (around 56) and long-lived (82).

The roughly 39 donors, aged about 6 to 95 years, were systemically healthy Caucasian individuals from Russia. Around 9.7 milliliters of peripheral blood were collected from each donor into EDTA-treated Vacutainer tubes. PBMCs were isolated by Ficoll-Paque density-gradient centrifugation, with at least 6 million obtained per sample. Trizol reagent was used to extract total RNA from PBMCs, with at least 6 micrograms per sample. The percentages of naive CD45RAhigh/CD27high T cells were determined by flow cytometry on a PBMC aliquot from every donor. Results the study describes overall, beyond this receptor: Observed TCR beta diversity per million T cells fell roughly linearly with age, and a significant reduction was already apparent by age about 38. Total diversity estimates from one million sequenced T cells were considered lower bounds and underestimates. Bulk unsorted PBMC profiling prevented conclusive comparison of naive and antigen-experienced compartments. The CMV infection status of donors was not known, potentially confounding age-related changes in expanded clonotypes. Compared with the aged group, more naive CD4+ T cells, fewer expanded clones and increased TCR diversity were shown by the long-lived group, suggesting age selection. There was a strong correlation between observed TCR beta diversity and the percentage of naive T cells measured by flow cytometry.

For CDR1 and CDR2, the germline V gene lists SGHRS and YFSETQ. Germline trimming: 6 bases from V, 0 bases from J; junction bases outside gene matches: 7. Taken from cysteine to phenylalanine, the CDR3 has 17 residues. Solely the CDR3 DNA is kept, with 51 bases framed from the first base. The receptor library was made with 5' RACE. The instrument given in TCRdb is Illumina HiSeq 2500. A second roughly 7 to 12 cycle PCR used a sample-barcoded 5' primer and a J-beta primer mix. Each TCR beta cDNA molecule received a unique molecular identifier from a template-switch 5' adaptor carrying 12 random nucleotides. Each sample yielded at least 3 million CDR3-containing paired-end reads. The Mint cDNA synthesis kit, primed by a TRBC-specific oligonucleotide, was used to synthesize first-strand cDNA from all RNA. Following uracil-DNA glycosylase treatment, all cDNA underwent a first 18-cycle PCR with the universal primers M1SS and BC2_uni_R. The authors' pipeline ran thus. Each sample was normalized by randomly selecting 1 million high-quality reads, each carrying a distinct molecular identifier. Reads with shared molecular identifiers were discarded instead of being binned into consensus sequences. CDR3 identification, clonotype clustering and error correction used MiTCR with a Q25 quality threshold and the strictest error-elimination algorithm. Lower-bound total TCR beta diversity was estimated with a nonparametric unseen species model using Euler transformation. The public reads were quality trimmed at Q25 with fastp and then assembled into clones with MiXCR by TCRdb, keeping productive beta chains. Here each entry gathers all rows of one CDR3 protein and keeps the most common genes and DNA. TCRdb, not the authors, supplied the V and J calls. Within this sample are roughly 700,000 distinct CDR3 sequences, with roughly 25% of them counted one time only. More than 8% of the sample belongs to the ten largest clones.

Points on this clonotype: Its antigen is still unknown. No quality values exist for individual bases; no much larger clone is one base distant.

The same data also contributed to another study, on T cells of mothers and their children. According to the second study: Nine systemically healthy Caucasian individuals served as donors, namely three mothers together with their six children. cDNA synthesis consumed the entire amount of extracted RNA, loaded at around 1.4 ug RNA in each 15 ul reaction. In the second PCR, the M1S primer added sample barcodes and 2-4 random nucleotides. More than 9 million TCR beta CDR3 reads were obtained from each mother, and 2.5 million to 3.5 million reads were obtained from each child. Thymic selection similarly shapes TCR recombination output in related and unrelated pairs, with minor effect from inherited differences. Normalized repertoire overlap was always slightly but never significantly higher in related than unrelated mother-child pairs. Persistent microchimeric T cell clones were not detected, at a sensitivity of 85 to 100 clones per million clonotypes. In the study, deep NGS was used to compare the TCR beta repertoires of mothers and children, and features distinguishing related mother-child pairs from unrelated individuals were sought. On average, the children were approximately 11 +/- 4 years old, while the mothers were around 40 +/- 4 years old. After adapter ligation with NEBNext reagents, the libraries were sequenced on Illumina HiSeq 2000 with 100+100 nt paired-end reads. Mother and child libraries were prepared a month apart and sequenced in separate runs to prevent cross-contamination. For each donor, somewhere between roughly 450,000 and 2,000,000 distinct TCR beta clonotypes were identified. Naive TCR beta clonotypes were estimated from low-frequency clonotypes matched to each donor's FACS-determined naive share, without sorting.

The TCR originated in a boy younger than 18 in good health. In this chain, TRBV5-1 is recombined with TRBJ2-1; TRBD2 agrees with 12 junctional bases. Sequencing was performed on blood. The CDR3 loop reads CASKTSGGPSSYNEQFF. The nucleotide sequence reads as follows: TGCGCCAGCAAAACTAGCGGGGGGCCGAGCTCCTACAATGAGCAGTTCTTC.